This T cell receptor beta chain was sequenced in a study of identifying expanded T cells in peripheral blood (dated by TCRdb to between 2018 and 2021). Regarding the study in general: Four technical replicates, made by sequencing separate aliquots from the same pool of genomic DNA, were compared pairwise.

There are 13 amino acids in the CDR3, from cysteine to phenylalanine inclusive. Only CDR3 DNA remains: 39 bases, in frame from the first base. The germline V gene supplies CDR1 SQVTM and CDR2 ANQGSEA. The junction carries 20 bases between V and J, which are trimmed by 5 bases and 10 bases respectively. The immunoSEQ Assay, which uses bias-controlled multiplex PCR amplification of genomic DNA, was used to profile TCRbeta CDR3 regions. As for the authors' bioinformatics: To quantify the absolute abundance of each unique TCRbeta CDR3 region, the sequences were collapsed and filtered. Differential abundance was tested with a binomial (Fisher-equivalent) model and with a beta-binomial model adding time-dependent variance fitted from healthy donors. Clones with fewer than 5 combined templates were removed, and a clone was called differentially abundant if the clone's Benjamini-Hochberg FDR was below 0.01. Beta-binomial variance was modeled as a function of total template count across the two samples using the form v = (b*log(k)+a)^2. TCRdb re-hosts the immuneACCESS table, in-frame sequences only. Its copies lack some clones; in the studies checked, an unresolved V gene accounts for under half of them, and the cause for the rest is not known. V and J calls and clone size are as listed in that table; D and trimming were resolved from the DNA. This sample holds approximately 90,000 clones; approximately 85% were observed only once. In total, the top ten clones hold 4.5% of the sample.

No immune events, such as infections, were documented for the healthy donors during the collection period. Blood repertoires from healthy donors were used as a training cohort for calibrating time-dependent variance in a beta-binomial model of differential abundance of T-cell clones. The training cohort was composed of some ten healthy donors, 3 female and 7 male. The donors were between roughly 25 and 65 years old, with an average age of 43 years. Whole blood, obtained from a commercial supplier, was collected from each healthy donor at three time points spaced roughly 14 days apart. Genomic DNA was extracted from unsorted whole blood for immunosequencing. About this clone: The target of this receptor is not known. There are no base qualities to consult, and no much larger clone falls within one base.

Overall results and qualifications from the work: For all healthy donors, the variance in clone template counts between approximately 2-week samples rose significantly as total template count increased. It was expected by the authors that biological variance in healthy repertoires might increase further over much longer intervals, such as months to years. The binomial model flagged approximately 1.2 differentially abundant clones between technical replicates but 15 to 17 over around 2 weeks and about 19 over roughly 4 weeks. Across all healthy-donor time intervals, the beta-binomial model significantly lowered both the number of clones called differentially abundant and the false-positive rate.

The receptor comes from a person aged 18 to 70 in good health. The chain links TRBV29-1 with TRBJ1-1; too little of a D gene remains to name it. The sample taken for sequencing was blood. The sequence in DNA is TGCAGCGTTTTTATGACTCTAACCGGGAGAGCTTTCTTT. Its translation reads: CSVFMTLTGRAFF.